This TCR beta chain was retrieved from a study of T cell responses to AZD1222 COVID-19 vaccine. The study, taken as a whole, reports: Elevations in Spike-specific TCR breadth and depth followed administration of two AZD1222 doses.

This CDR3 is built from 13 residues. Germline CDR1 and CDR2: SGHNT and YYREEE (reference sequence). V lost 4 bases to trimming and J lost 6 bases; unmatched junction nucleotides: 4. Data came from immunoSEQ multiplex PCR; TCRdb stores just in-frame clones and leaves some out. The table lists approximately 170,000 clones, approximately 90% of them singletons. Comments on this clone: Its specificity is not known.

Material: peripheral blood, obtained on day 0 of AZD1222 vaccination. This receptor was obtained from an adult in good health. The rearrangement joins TRBV5-4 to TRBJ1-1, with 9 positions matching TRBD1. In nucleotides, the CDR3 is TGTGCCAGCAGCGCACAGGGGGCAGCTGAAGCTTTCTTT. Amino acid sequence: CASSAQGAAEAFF.